The T cell receptor beta chain under discussion was sequenced for a study of CD8 T cells in ankylosing spondylitis (dated by TCRdb to the late 2010s). Looking at the study overall: T cell receptor beta repertoires were profiled in healthy donors and ankylosing spondylitis patients so that disease-linked TCR variants could be found. The full study cohort was made up of 20 to 25 ankylosing spondylitis patients and some 100 healthy donors. Peripheral blood samples were taken, and synovial fluid was additionally collected from ankylosing spondylitis patients. Study-wide findings and limitations: Blood from ankylosing spondylitis patients appeared to be characterized by a TCR beta motif composed of 7 to 9 highly homologous amino acid variants. Significant enrichment of the disease-linked clones was reported in matched synovial fluid samples from ankylosing spondylitis patients. Some TCR beta motif variants had previously been reported in synovial fluid and blood of reactive arthritis patients, which suggested common disease-initiation mechanisms. The disease-linked clones had a CD8+ phenotype and were found at relatively low frequencies in peripheral blood.

As regards this clonotype: The antigen it recognizes is unknown. Per-base qualities were not stored, and no clone one base away is much larger.

Trimming leaves V shorter by 0 bases and J shorter by 8 bases, with the junction holding 3 bases beyond the gene matches. The CDR3 sequence holds 13 residues, the cysteine and phenylalanine included. Just CDR3 DNA is preserved here, 39 bases in frame from base 1. CDR1 and CDR2, looked up from the germline V gene, are SQVTM and ANQGSEA. The run used an Illumina HiSeq 2500. TCR beta libraries were prepared by quantitative 5'-RACE with molecular barcodes. The original methods were these. A new computational method, built on a probabilistic model of VDJ rearrangement, was used to identify disease-linked TCR variants. Using fastp trimming at Q25 and MiXCR clonotype assembly, TCRdb reanalyzed the public sequencing data and kept in-frame beta chains. Here each entry gathers all rows of one CDR3 protein and keeps the most common genes and DNA. TCRdb's processing, not the study's, gives the V and J calls here. The sample yields some 840,000 distinct CDR3 sequences; 12% were counted once. About 0.5% of the sample goes to the ten largest clones.

The specimen sequenced was blood, either unsorted or a sorted T cell fraction (not recorded which). This TCR came from a male donor with ankylosing spondylitis. The chain was built from TRBV29-1 and TRBJ1-4, with 7 bases matching TRBD1. The encoded CDR3 is CSVEDRGMEKLFF. The DNA is as follows: TGCAGCGTTGAAGACAGGGGGATGGAAAAACTGTTTTTT.